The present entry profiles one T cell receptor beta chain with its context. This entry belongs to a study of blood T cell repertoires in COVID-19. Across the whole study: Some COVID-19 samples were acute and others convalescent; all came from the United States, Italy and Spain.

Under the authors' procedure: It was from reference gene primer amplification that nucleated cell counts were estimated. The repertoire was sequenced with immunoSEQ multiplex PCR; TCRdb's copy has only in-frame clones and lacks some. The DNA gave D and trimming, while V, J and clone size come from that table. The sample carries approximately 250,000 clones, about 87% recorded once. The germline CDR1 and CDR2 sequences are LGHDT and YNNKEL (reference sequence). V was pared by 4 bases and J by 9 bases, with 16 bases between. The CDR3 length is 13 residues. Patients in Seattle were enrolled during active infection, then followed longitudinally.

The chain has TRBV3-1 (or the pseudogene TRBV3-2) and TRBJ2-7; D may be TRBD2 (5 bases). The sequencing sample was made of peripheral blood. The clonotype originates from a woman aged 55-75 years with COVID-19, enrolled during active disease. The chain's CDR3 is CASSLEGPRVQYF. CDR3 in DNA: TGTGCCAGCAGCCTCGAGGGTCCTCGGGTGCAGTACTTC.